A single sample is the source of the 6 T cell receptor beta chains below, sequenced in a study of blood T cell repertoires in COVID-19. TCRdb keeps only in-frame clones here, not all; method: immunoSEQ multiplex PCR. The table has fewer than 150,000 clones, 70% to 85% seen once. Sequenced material: peripheral blood. Source of these receptors: a man in his 60s who had recovered from COVID-19.

V gene TRBV5-5 combines with J gene TRBJ2-5; weak D call: TRBD2 (5 bases). CDR3 length: 15 residues. Trimming removed 4 bases at V and 8 bases at J, with 21 bases between. Germline V gives CDR1 SGHKS, CDR2 YYEKEE (reference sequence). The chain's CDR3 is CASSPNGIELETQYF. As DNA, the CDR3 is TGTGCCAGCAGCCCCAACGGGATAGAATTGGAAACCCAGTACTTC.

The CDR3 DNA reads TGCGCCAGCAGCCAAGGGGTACAGGGCGATCAGCCCCAGCATTTT. Translated, it gives CASSQGVQGDQPQHF. The J gene is TRBJ1-5, the V gene TRBV4-1; possible D gene TRBD1, 6 bases. This CDR3 has 15 residues. Per the germline V gene, CDR1 is MGHRA and CDR2 is YSYEKL. Trimming stripped 1 base from V and 5 bases from J, with 12 bases between.

This clone was picked up one time. The chain links TRBV10-1 to TRBJ1-2, with unresolved D. The germline V gene encodes CDR1 WNHNN and CDR2 SYGVQD (reference sequence). The V end was cut by 5 bases, the J end by 8 bases, with 18 bases between. The CDR3 runs 14 residues. CDR3 sequence reads: CASSRNIGPWGYTF. The CDR3 bases are TGCGCCAGCAGTCGGAATATTGGGCCTTGGGGCTACACCTTC.

This chain links TRBV7-9 with TRBJ1-5; D is perhaps TRBD1 (5 bases). V gave up 5 bases and J gave up 2 bases, with 16 bases separating them. Germline CDR1 and CDR2: SEHNR and FQNEAQ (reference sequence). The CDR3 has 16 amino acids. The CDR3 DNA reads TGTGCCAGCAGCCCATCCGACGGGGGGGGCAATCAGCCCCAGCATTTT. Its protein product is CASSPSDGGGNQPQHF.

The rearrangement joins TRBV30 to TRBJ2-1; D possibly corresponds to TRBD1 (6 bases). The CDR3 spans 11 residues. Trimming shortened V by 1 base and J by 9 bases, and 7 bases separated the two germline ends. Germline V gene data show CDR1 as GTSNPN and CDR2 as SVGIG (reference sequence). The CDR3 spells CAWSGRGEQFF. The CDR3 nucleotides are TGTGCCTGGAGTGGCAGGGGTGAGCAGTTCTTC.

The chain recombines TRBV5-6 with TRBJ1-3; D may be TRBD1 (5 bases). Germline lookup yields CDR1 SGHDT and CDR2 YYEEEE. V lost 2 bases and J lost 4, with 13 bases in between. This CDR3 contains 15 residues. The CDR3 sequence: CASSFPGGEGNTIYF. In DNA form, the CDR3 reads TGTGCCAGCAGCTTCCCCGGAGGGGAAGGAAACACCATATATTTT.